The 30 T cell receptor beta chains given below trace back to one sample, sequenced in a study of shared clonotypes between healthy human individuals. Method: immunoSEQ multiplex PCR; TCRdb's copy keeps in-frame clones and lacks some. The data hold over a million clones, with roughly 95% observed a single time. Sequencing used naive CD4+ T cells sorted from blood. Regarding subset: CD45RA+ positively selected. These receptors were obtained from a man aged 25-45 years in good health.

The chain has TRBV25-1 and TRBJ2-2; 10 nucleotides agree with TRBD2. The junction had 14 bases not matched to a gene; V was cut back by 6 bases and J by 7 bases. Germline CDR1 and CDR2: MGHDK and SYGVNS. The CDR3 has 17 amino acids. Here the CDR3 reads CASSDYPLAGEGGELFF. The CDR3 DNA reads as TGTGCCAGCAGCGACTACCCCCTAGCGGGAGAAGGCGGGGAGCTGTTTTTT.

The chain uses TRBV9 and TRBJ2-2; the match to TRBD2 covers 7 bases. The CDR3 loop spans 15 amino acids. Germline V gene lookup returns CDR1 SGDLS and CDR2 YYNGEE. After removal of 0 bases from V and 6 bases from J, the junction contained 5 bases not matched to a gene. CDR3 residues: CASSVATSFAGELFF. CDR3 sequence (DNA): TGTGCCAGCAGCGTAGCGACTAGCTTTGCCGGGGAGCTGTTTTTT.

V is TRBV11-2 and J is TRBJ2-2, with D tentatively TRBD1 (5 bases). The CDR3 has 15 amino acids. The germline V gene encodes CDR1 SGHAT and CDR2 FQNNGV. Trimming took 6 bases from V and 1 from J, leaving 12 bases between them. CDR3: CASRSWGQNTGELFF. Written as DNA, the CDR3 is TGTGCCAGCAGGAGTTGGGGCCAGAACACCGGGGAGCTGTTTTTT.

The CDR3 sequence: CASSLDDWTSETQYF. The CDR3 nucleotides read TGTGCCAGCAGCTTAGACGATTGGACTAGCGAGACCCAGTACTTC. The chain uses TRBV7-9 and TRBJ2-5, with 8 positions matching TRBD2. CDR1 SEHNR and CDR2 FQNEAQ come from the germline V gene (reference sequence). This CDR3 is built from 15 residues. J was trimmed by 5 bases and V by 1 base; bases with no gene match: 6.

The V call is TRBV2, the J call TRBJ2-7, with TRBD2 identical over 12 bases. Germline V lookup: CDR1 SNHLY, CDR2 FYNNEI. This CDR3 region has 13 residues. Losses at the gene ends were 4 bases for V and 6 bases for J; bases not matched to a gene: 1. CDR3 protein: CASSGGLAGEQYF. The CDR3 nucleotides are TGTGCCAGCAGTGGGGGACTAGCGGGCGAGCAGTACTTC.

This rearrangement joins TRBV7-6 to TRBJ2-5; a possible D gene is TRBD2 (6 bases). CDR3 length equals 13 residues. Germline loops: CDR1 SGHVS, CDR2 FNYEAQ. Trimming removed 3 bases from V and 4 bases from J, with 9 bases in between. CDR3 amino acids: CASSFYGGETQYF. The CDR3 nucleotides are TGTGCCAGCAGCTTCTACGGGGGAGAGACCCAGTACTTC.

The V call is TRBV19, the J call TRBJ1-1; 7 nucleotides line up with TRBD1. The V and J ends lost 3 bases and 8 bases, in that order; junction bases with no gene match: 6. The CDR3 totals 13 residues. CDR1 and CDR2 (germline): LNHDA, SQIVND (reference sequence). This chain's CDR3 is CASSIRQGGEAFF. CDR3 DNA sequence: TGTGCCAGTAGTATTAGACAGGGCGGCGAAGCTTTCTTT.

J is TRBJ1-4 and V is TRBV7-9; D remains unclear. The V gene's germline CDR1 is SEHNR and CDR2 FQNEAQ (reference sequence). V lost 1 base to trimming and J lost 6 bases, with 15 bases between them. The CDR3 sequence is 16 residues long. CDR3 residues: CASSLGASQRYEKLFF. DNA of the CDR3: TGTGCCAGCAGCTTAGGGGCTTCTCAACGCTATGAAAAACTGTTTTTT. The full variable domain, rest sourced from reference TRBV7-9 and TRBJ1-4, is DTGVSQNPRHKITKRGQNVTFRCDPISEHNRLYWYRQTLGQGPEFLTYFQNEAQLEKSRLLSDRFSAERPKGSFSTLEIQRTEQGDSAMYLCASSLGASQRYEKLFFGSGTQLSVL.

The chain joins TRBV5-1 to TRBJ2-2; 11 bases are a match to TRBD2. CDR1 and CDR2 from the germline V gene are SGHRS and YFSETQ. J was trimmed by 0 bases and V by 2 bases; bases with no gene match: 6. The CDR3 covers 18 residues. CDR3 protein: CASSFRVAGGPNTGELFF. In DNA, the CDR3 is TGCGCCAGCAGCTTTCGGGTAGCGGGAGGGCCGAACACCGGGGAGCTGTTTTTT.

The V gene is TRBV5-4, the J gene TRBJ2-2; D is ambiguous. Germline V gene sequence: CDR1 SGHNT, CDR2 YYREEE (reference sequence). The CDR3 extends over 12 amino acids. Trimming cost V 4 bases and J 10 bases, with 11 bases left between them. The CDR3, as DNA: TGTGCCAGCAGCAACAACGGAGTGGAGCTGTTTTTT. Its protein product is CASSNNGVELFF.

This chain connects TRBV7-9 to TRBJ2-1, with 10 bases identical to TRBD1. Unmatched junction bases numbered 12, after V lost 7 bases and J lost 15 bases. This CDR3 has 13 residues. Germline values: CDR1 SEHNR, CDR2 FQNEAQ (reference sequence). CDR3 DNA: TGTGCCAGCAACTACGACAGGGGGCCTGTGGCGTTCTTC. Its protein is CASNYDRGPVAFF. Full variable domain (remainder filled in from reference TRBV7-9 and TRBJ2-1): DTGVSQNPRHKITKRGQNVTFRCDPISEHNRLYWYRQTLGQGPEFLTYFQNEAQLEKSRLLSDRFSAERPKGSFSTLEIQRTEQGDSAMYLCASNYDRGPVAFFGPGTRLTVL.

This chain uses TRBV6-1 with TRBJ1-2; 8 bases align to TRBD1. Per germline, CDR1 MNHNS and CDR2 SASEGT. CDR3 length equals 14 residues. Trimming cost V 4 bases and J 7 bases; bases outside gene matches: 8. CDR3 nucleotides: TGTGCCAGCAGTGGTCAGGGGGCTCTTCTTGGCTACACCTTC. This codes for CASSGQGALLGYTF.

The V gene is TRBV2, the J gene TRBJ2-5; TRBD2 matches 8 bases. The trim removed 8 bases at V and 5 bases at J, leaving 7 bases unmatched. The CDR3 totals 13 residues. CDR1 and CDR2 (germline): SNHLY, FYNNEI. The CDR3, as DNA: TGTGCCAGCGCAACGGGGGGGTGGGAGACCCAGTACTTC. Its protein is CASATGGWETQYF.

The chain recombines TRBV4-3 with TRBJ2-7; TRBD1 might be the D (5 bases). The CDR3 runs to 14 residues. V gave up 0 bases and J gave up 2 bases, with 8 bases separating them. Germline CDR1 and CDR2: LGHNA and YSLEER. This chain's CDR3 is CASSQDRATYEQYF. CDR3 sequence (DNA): TGCGCCAGCAGCCAAGACAGGGCCACCTACGAGCAGTACTTC.

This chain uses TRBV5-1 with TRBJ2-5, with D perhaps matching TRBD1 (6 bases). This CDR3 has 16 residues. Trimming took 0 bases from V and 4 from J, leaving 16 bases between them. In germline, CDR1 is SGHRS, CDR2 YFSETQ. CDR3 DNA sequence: TGCGCCAGCAGCTTGGACCCAATGGGGGCAGGAGAGACCCAGTACTTC. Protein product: CASSLDPMGAGETQYF.

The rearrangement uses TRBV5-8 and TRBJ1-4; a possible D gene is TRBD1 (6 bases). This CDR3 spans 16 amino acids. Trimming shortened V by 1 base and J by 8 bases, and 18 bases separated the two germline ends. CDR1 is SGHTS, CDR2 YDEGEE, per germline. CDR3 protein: CASSLWTGANGEKLFF. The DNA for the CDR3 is TGTGCCAGCAGCTTGTGGACGGGGGCTAATGGAGAAAAACTGTTTTTT.

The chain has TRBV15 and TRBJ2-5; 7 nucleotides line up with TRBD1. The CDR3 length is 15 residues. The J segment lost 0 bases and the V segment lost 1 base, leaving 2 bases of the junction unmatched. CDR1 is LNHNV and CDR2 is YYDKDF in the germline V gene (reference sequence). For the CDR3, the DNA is TGTGCCACCAGCAGAGGGGGACAGTACCAAGAGACCCAGTACTTC. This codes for CATSRGGQYQETQYF.

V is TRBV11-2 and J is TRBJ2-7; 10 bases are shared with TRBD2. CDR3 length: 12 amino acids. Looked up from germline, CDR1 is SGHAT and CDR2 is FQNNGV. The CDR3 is CVSSGGTYEQYF. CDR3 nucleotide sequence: TGTGTGAGTAGCGGGGGGACCTACGAGCAGTACTTC.

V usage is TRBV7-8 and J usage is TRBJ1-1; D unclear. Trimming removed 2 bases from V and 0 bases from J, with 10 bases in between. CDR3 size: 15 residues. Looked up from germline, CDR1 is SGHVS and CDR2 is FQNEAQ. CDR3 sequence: CASSLSRGMNTEAFF. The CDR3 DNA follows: TGTGCCAGCAGCTTATCCCGGGGTATGAACACTGAAGCTTTCTTT. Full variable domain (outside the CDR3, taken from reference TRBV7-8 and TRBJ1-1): GAGVSQSPRYKVAKRGQDVALRCDPISGHVSLFWYQQALGQGPEFLTYFQNEAQLDKSGLPSDRFFAERPEGSVSTLKIQRTQQEDSAVYLCASSLSRGMNTEAFFGQGTRLTVV.

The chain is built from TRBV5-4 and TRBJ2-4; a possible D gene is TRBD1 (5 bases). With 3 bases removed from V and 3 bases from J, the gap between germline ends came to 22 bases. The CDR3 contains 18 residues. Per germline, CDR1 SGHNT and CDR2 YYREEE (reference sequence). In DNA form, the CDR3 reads TGTGCCAGCAGCTCTGAGATCTCATCAGGGCCCGGCAAAAACATTCAGTACTTC. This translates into CASSSEISSGPGKNIQYF.

CDR3 loop: CATSKVRSEQYF. CDR3 DNA: TGTGCCACCAGCAAAGTACGATCCGAGCAGTACTTC. The chain has TRBV15 and TRBJ2-7; the D is unclear. From germline, CDR1 is LNHNV and CDR2 YYDKDF (reference sequence). The CDR3 sequence is 12 residues long. Trimming removed 4 bases from V and 6 bases from J, with 10 bases in between.

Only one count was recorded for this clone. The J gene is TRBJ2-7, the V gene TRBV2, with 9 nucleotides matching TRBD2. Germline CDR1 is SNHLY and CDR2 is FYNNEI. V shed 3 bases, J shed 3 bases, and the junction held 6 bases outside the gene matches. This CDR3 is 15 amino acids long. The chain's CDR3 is CASSEDQTSGYEQYF. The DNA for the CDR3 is TGTGCCAGCAGTGAGGACCAGACTAGCGGCTACGAGCAGTACTTC.

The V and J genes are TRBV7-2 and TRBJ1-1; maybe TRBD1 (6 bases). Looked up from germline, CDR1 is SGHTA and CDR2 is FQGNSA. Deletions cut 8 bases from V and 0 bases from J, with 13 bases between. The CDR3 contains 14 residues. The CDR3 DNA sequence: TGTGCCAGCGGAAGTAGGACAGTGAACACTGAAGCTTTCTTT. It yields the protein CASGSRTVNTEAFF.

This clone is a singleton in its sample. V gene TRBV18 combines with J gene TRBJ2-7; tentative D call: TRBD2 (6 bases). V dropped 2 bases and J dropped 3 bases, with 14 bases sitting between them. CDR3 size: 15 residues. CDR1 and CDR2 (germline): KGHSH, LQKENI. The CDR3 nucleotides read TGTGCCAGCTCACCAGAGCGTGGAGGGAACTACGAGCAGTACTTC. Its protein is CASSPERGGNYEQYF.

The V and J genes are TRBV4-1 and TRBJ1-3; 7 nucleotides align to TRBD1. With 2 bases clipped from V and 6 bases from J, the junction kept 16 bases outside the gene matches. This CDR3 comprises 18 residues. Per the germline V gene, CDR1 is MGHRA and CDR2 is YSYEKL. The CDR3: CASSQLARGPGETNTIYF. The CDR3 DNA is TGCGCCAGCAGCCAACTTGCGAGGGGGCCAGGAGAAACAAACACCATATATTTT.

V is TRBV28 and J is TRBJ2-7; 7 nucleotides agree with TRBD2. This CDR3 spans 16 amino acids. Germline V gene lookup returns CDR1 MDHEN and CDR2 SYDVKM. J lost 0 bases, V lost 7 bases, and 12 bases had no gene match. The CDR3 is CASIGGNAKSSYEQYF. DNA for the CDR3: TGTGCCAGCATCGGGGGGAACGCAAAGAGCTCCTACGAGCAGTACTTC.

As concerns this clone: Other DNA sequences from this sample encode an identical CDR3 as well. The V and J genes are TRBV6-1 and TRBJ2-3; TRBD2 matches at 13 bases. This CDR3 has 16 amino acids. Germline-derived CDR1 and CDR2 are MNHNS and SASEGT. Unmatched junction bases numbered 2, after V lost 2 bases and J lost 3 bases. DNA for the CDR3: TGTGCCAGCAGTGAAAGACTAGCGGGAGGAACAGATACGCAGTATTTT. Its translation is CASSERLAGGTDTQYF.

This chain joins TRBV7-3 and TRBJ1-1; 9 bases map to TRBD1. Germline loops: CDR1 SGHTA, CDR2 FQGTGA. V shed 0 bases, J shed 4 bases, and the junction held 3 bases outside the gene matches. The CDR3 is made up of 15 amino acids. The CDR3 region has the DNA TGTGCCAGCAGCTTAACGGAGACAGGGGGCACTGAAGCTTTCTTT. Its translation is CASSLTETGGTEAFF.

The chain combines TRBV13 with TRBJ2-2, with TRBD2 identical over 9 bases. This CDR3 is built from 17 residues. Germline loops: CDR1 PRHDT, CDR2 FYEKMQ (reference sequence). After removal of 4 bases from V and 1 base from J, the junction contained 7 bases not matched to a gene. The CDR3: CASSSRRLAENTGELFF. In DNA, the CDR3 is TGTGCCAGCAGCTCCCGTCGACTAGCGGAGAACACCGGGGAGCTGTTTTTT.

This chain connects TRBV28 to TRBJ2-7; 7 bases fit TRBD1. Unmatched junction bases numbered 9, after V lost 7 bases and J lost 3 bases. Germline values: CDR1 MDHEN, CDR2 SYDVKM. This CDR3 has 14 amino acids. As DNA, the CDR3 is TGTGCCAGCACTCCACGGGACAGAAACTACGAGCAGTACTTC. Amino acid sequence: CASTPRDRNYEQYF.